The T cell receptor beta chain described here comes from a study of shared clonotypes between healthy human individuals. This CDR3 is built from 13 residues. The germline gives CDR1 SGHTA, CDR2 FQGTGA. The germline V and J ends were trimmed by 5 bases and 7 bases, with 14 bases remaining between them. Details on this clone: Its matching antigen is unknown.

Selected positively for CCR7 and CD45RO-negative, naive CD8 cells excluded terminally differentiated effector memory CD45RA+ cells. The study, taken as a whole, reports: Naive CD4 clonotype sharing across a few donors was around 5.5%.

Assay: immunoSEQ multiplex PCR; the TCRdb copy retains only in-frame clones and omits some. The sample holds about 1,800,000 clones; just under 95% are singletons and the top ten take 1% to 1.5%. The chain combines TRBV7-3 with TRBJ2-5; D not resolved. Sequenced material: naive CD8+ T cells sorted from blood. The origin of this receptor is a young man in good health. In nucleotides, the CDR3 is TGTGCCAGCAGCAATCCCACCGAAGGGACCCAGTACTTC. This codes for CASSNPTEGTQYF.